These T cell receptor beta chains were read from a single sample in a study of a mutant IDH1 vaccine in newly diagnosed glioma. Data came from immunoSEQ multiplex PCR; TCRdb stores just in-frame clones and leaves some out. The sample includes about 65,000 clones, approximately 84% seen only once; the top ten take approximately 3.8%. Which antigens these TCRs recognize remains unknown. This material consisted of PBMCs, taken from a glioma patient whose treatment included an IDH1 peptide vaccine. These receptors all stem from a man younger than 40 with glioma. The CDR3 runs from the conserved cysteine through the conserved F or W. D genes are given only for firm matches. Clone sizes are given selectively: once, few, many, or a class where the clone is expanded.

CDR3 protein: CAWRGGSNTEAFF
CDR3 DNA: TGTGCCTGGAGGGGGGGCTCTAACACTGAAGCTTTCTTT
V gene: TRBV30
D gene: -
J gene: TRBJ1-1
CDR3 length: 13
clone size: once

CDR3 protein: CASSYTGVNNEQFF
CDR3 DNA: TGTGCCAGCAGCTACACCGGGGTTAACAATGAGCAGTTCTTC
V gene: TRBV11-2
D gene: -
J gene: TRBJ2-1
CDR3 length: 14
clone size: -

CDR3 protein: CASSPARGSTGELFF
CDR3 DNA: TGTGCCAGCAGCCCGGCCAGGGGGAGCACCGGGGAGCTGTTTTTT
V gene: TRBV5-4
D gene: TRBD1
J gene: TRBJ2-2
CDR3 length: 15
clone size: -

CDR3 protein: CAISESQVGNTEAFF
CDR3 DNA: TGTGCCATCAGTGAGTCACAGGTTGGTAACACTGAAGCTTTCTTT
V gene: TRBV10-3
D gene: -
J gene: TRBJ1-1
CDR3 length: 15
clone size: -

CDR3 protein: CASSYGDSHEQYF
CDR3 DNA: TGTGCCAGCAGTTACGGGGATTCCCACGAGCAGTACTTC
V gene: TRBV6-5
D gene: -
J gene: TRBJ2-7
CDR3 length: 13
clone size: -

CDR3 protein: CASSYRDRGRDEQYF
CDR3 DNA: TGTGCCAGCAGCTATCGGGACAGGGGCCGTGACGAGCAGTACTTC
V gene: TRBV7-9
D gene: TRBD1
J gene: TRBJ2-7
CDR3 length: 15
clone size: -

CDR3 protein: CASSLGHQGRNTEAFF
CDR3 DNA: TGTGCCAGCAGCTTAGGTCATCAGGGAAGGAACACTGAAGCTTTCTTT
V gene: TRBV7-2
D gene: -
J gene: TRBJ1-1
CDR3 length: 16
clone size: -

CDR3 protein: CASSRTGWAGNTIYF
CDR3 DNA: TGTGCCAGCAGTCGCACAGGGTGGGCGGGAAACACCATATATTTT
V gene: TRBV25-1
D gene: -
J gene: TRBJ1-3
CDR3 length: 15
clone size: -

CDR3 protein: CASRGTGVSYEQYF
CDR3 DNA: TGTGCCAGCAGAGGGACAGGGGTCTCCTACGAGCAGTACTTC
V gene: TRBV2
D gene: TRBD1
J gene: TRBJ2-7
CDR3 length: 14
clone size: -

CDR3 protein: CASSLLGPGGEQYF
CDR3 DNA: TGTGCCAGCAGCCTCCTGGGCCCGGGAGGCGAGCAGTACTTC
V gene: TRBV5-6
D gene: TRBD2
J gene: TRBJ2-7
CDR3 length: 14
clone size: -

CDR3 protein: CSVSGGVTSNTGELFF
CDR3 DNA: TGCAGCGTTTCTGGAGGGGTAACCTCGAACACCGGGGAGCTGTTTTTT
V gene: TRBV29-1
D gene: -
J gene: TRBJ2-2
CDR3 length: 16
clone size: -

CDR3 protein: CASSLGGRDYGYTF
CDR3 DNA: TGCGCCAGCAGCTTGGGGGGGCGCGACTATGGCTACACCTTC
V gene: TRBV5-1
D gene: -
J gene: TRBJ1-2
CDR3 length: 14
clone size: -

CDR3 protein: CATSIFRSAGQLEKLFF
CDR3 DNA: TGTGCCACCAGCATATTCAGATCGGCGGGACAGCTCGAAAAACTGTTTTTT
V gene: TRBV15
D gene: TRBD1
J gene: TRBJ1-4
CDR3 length: 17
clone size: -

CDR3 protein: CATRPGVITGELFF
CDR3 DNA: TGTGCCACCAGGCCGGGGGTGATCACCGGGGAGCTGTTTTTT
V gene: TRBV15
D gene: -
J gene: TRBJ2-2
CDR3 length: 14
clone size: -

CDR3 protein: CASSLQSSGNTIYF
CDR3 DNA: TGTGCCAGCAGCCTTCAGAGCTCTGGAAACACCATATATTTT
V gene: TRBV9
D gene: -
J gene: TRBJ1-3
CDR3 length: 14
clone size: once

CDR3 protein: CASKAQGGGVAEAFF
CDR3 DNA: TGTGCCAGCAAGGCCCAGGGGGGGGGTGTTGCTGAAGCTTTCTTT
V gene: TRBV6-5
D gene: TRBD1
J gene: TRBJ1-1
CDR3 length: 15
clone size: few

CDR3 protein: CSVRTGGISYEQYF
CDR3 DNA: TGCAGCGTTCGTACAGGGGGAATATCCTACGAGCAGTACTTC
V gene: TRBV29-1
D gene: TRBD1
J gene: TRBJ2-7
CDR3 length: 14
clone size: few

CDR3 protein: CASSQDYGRVNTEAFF
CDR3 DNA: TGTGCCAGCAGCCAAGATTATGGCAGGGTGAACACTGAAGCTTTCTTT
V gene: TRBV14
D gene: -
J gene: TRBJ1-1
CDR3 length: 16
clone size: few

CDR3 protein: CASSSTDRGEKLFF
CDR3 DNA: TGTGCCAGCAGCTCCACGGACAGGGGTGAAAAACTGTTTTTT
V gene: TRBV5-4
D gene: TRBD1
J gene: TRBJ1-4
CDR3 length: 14
clone size: -

CDR3 protein: CASSPPVKGSYGYTF
CDR3 DNA: TGTGCCAGCTCACCACCCGTGAAGGGGAGCTATGGCTACACCTTC
V gene: TRBV18
D gene: -
J gene: TRBJ1-2
CDR3 length: 15
clone size: -

CDR3 protein: CASSATGGLLNTEAFF
CDR3 DNA: TGTGCCAGCAGCGCGACAGGCGGACTTCTGAACACTGAAGCTTTCTTT
V gene: TRBV7-8
D gene: -
J gene: TRBJ1-1
CDR3 length: 16
clone size: -

CDR3 protein: CSARKDGYTF
CDR3 DNA: TGCAGTGCTCGGAAAGATGGCTACACCTTC
V gene: TRBV20-1
D gene: -
J gene: TRBJ1-2
CDR3 length: 10
clone size: -

CDR3 protein: CSVEDSGGPYEQYF
CDR3 DNA: TGCAGCGTTGAAGATTCGGGGGGGCCCTACGAGCAGTACTTC
V gene: TRBV29-1
D gene: TRBD2
J gene: TRBJ2-7
CDR3 length: 14
clone size: -

CDR3 protein: CASSGYLTDTQYF
CDR3 DNA: TGCGCCAGCAGCGGTTACCTTACAGATACGCAGTATTTT
V gene: TRBV5-1
D gene: -
J gene: TRBJ2-3
CDR3 length: 13
clone size: -

CDR3 protein: CATRGGMNTEAFF
CDR3 DNA: TGTGCCACCAGGGGGGGGATGAACACTGAAGCTTTCTTT
V gene: TRBV19
D gene: TRBD1
J gene: TRBJ1-1
CDR3 length: 13
clone size: -

CDR3 protein: CASSSLRPGSSTDTQYF
CDR3 DNA: TGCGCCAGCAGTTCCCTCCGACCAGGATCTAGCACAGATACGCAGTATTTT
V gene: TRBV10-2
D gene: -
J gene: TRBJ2-3
CDR3 length: 17
clone size: -

CDR3 protein: CASSRQTASNQPQHF
CDR3 DNA: TGTGCCAGCAGCCGACAGACGGCGAGCAATCAGCCCCAGCATTTT
V gene: TRBV5-5
D gene: -
J gene: TRBJ1-5
CDR3 length: 15
clone size: -

CDR3 protein: CAISEYGGGGYTF
CDR3 DNA: TGTGCCATCAGTGAGTACGGGGGAGGAGGCTACACCTTC
V gene: TRBV10-3
D gene: -
J gene: TRBJ1-2
CDR3 length: 13
clone size: -

CDR3 protein: CASSTGTMNTEAFF
CDR3 DNA: TGTGCCAGCAGTACAGGGACAATGAACACTGAAGCTTTCTTT
V gene: TRBV6-6
D gene: -
J gene: TRBJ1-1
CDR3 length: 14
clone size: -

CDR3 protein: CASSPYEQGSGELFF
CDR3 DNA: TGTGCCAGCAGCCCCTATGAACAGGGATCCGGGGAGCTGTTTTTT
V gene: TRBV7-9
D gene: -
J gene: TRBJ2-2
CDR3 length: 15
clone size: -

CDR3 protein: CAWSSDSPYEQYF
CDR3 DNA: TGTGCCTGGAGTAGCGACAGTCCCTACGAGCAGTACTTC
V gene: TRBV30
D gene: -
J gene: TRBJ2-7
CDR3 length: 13
clone size: -

CDR3 protein: CASSLSSEFTDTQYF
CDR3 DNA: TGTGCCAGCAGTTTATCTTCAGAGTTCACAGATACGCAGTATTTT
V gene: TRBV28
D gene: -
J gene: TRBJ2-3
CDR3 length: 15
clone size: once

CDR3 protein: CASSFTSQGAGELFF
CDR3 DNA: TGTGCCAGCAGCTTCACCTCACAGGGGGCCGGGGAGCTGTTTTTT
V gene: TRBV5-8
D gene: TRBD1
J gene: TRBJ2-2
CDR3 length: 15
clone size: -

CDR3 protein: CASSPSRDSYGYTF
CDR3 DNA: TGTGCCAGCTCACCTAGCCGGGACAGCTATGGCTACACCTTC
V gene: TRBV2
D gene: TRBD1
J gene: TRBJ1-2
CDR3 length: 14
clone size: few

CDR3 protein: CSVWTGVRGTEAFF
CDR3 DNA: TGCAGCGTGTGGACAGGGGTACGTGGCACTGAAGCTTTCTTT
V gene: TRBV29-1
D gene: TRBD1
J gene: TRBJ1-1
CDR3 length: 14
clone size: few

CDR3 protein: CASSVRGVGKTYEQYF
CDR3 DNA: TGTGCCAGCAGTGTTCGAGGGGTCGGGAAGACCTACGAGCAGTACTTC
V gene: TRBV6-1
D gene: -
J gene: TRBJ2-7
CDR3 length: 16
clone size: -

CDR3 protein: CASSSGTMRLGLEGEKLFF
CDR3 DNA: TGTGCCAGCAGCTCGGGGACTATGCGGCTAGGGCTAGAAGGGGAAAAACTGTTTTTT
V gene: TRBV7-6
D gene: -
J gene: TRBJ1-4
CDR3 length: 19
clone size: -

CDR3 protein: CASSPARTGSDWATNEKLFF
CDR3 DNA: TGTGCCAGCAGCCCAGCCCGGACAGGGTCGGATTGGGCAACTAATGAAAAACTGTTTTTT
V gene: TRBV7-8
D gene: TRBD1
J gene: TRBJ1-4
CDR3 length: 20
clone size: once

CDR3 protein: CASSEVAGGYNEQFF
CDR3 DNA: TGTGCCAGCAGTGAAGTAGCGGGGGGGTACAATGAGCAGTTCTTC
V gene: TRBV6-1
D gene: TRBD2
J gene: TRBJ2-1
CDR3 length: 15
clone size: -

CDR3 protein: CASSDGSGQGYEQYF
CDR3 DNA: TGTGCCAGCAGTGACGGGTCGGGACAGGGTTACGAGCAGTACTTC
V gene: TRBV6-4
D gene: TRBD1
J gene: TRBJ2-7
CDR3 length: 15
clone size: -

CDR3 protein: CASSFSVGELFF
CDR3 DNA: TGTGCCAGCAGCTTTTCGGTCGGGGAGCTGTTTTTT
V gene: TRBV5-4
D gene: -
J gene: TRBJ2-2
CDR3 length: 12
clone size: -

CDR3 protein: CASTGGATNYGYTF
CDR3 DNA: TGTGCCAGCACGGGGGGCGCGACTAACTATGGCTACACCTTC
V gene: TRBV2
D gene: -
J gene: TRBJ1-2
CDR3 length: 14
clone size: -

CDR3 protein: CASSPGGEQFF
CDR3 DNA: TGTGCCAGCTCACCAGGAGGGGAGCAGTTCTTC
V gene: TRBV18
D gene: -
J gene: TRBJ2-1
CDR3 length: 11
clone size: -

CDR3 protein: CATSRDSVGETQYF
CDR3 DNA: TGTGCCACCAGCAGAGATAGTGTCGGGGAGACCCAGTACTTC
V gene: TRBV15
D gene: -
J gene: TRBJ2-5
CDR3 length: 14
clone size: -

CDR3 protein: CASRKNKSTNEKLFF
CDR3 DNA: TGTGCCAGCAGAAAAAACAAGTCAACTAATGAAAAACTGTTTTTT
V gene: TRBV2
D gene: -
J gene: TRBJ1-4
CDR3 length: 15
clone size: -

CDR3 protein: CASREQGASTQYF
CDR3 DNA: TGCGCCAGCAGGGAACAGGGGGCAAGTACCCAGTACTTC
V gene: TRBV10-1
D gene: TRBD1
J gene: TRBJ2-5
CDR3 length: 13
clone size: -

CDR3 protein: CASSIGTEVYEQYF
CDR3 DNA: TGTGCCAGTAGTATCGGGACAGAAGTCTACGAGCAGTACTTC
V gene: TRBV19
D gene: TRBD1
J gene: TRBJ2-7
CDR3 length: 14
clone size: -

CDR3 protein: CASSLIGTSAWYNEQFF
CDR3 DNA: TGTGCCAGCAGTTTAATAGGGACTAGCGCGTGGTACAATGAGCAGTTCTTC
V gene: TRBV28
D gene: TRBD2
J gene: TRBJ2-1
CDR3 length: 17
clone size: -

CDR3 protein: CASSQEVANEQYF
CDR3 DNA: TGTGCCAGCAGCCAAGAAGTGGCTAACGAGCAGTACTTC
V gene: TRBV16
D gene: -
J gene: TRBJ2-7
CDR3 length: 13
clone size: -

CDR3 protein: CASSQAPTGTGDADTQYF
CDR3 DNA: TGCGCCAGCAGCCAAGCCCCGACCGGGACAGGGGATGCAGATACGCAGTATTTT
V gene: TRBV4-1
D gene: TRBD1
J gene: TRBJ2-3
CDR3 length: 18
clone size: -

CDR3 protein: CAISEVSLNTEAFF
CDR3 DNA: TGTGCCATCAGTGAGGTCAGCCTGAACACTGAAGCTTTCTTT
V gene: TRBV10-3
D gene: -
J gene: TRBJ1-1
CDR3 length: 14
clone size: few

CDR3 protein: CASSPGEGTGELFF
CDR3 DNA: TGTGCCAGCAGCCCGGGGGAGGGTACCGGGGAGCTGTTTTTT
V gene: TRBV7-7
D gene: TRBD2
J gene: TRBJ2-2
CDR3 length: 14
clone size: -

CDR3 protein: CASGPEGPRQFF
CDR3 DNA: TGTGCCAGCGGTCCGGAGGGTCCTCGGCAGTTCTTC
V gene: TRBV7-8
D gene: -
J gene: TRBJ2-1
CDR3 length: 12
clone size: -

CDR3 protein: CASSPQDTQYF
CDR3 DNA: TGTGCCAGCTCACCACAAGATACGCAGTATTTT
V gene: TRBV18
D gene: -
J gene: TRBJ2-3
CDR3 length: 11
clone size: -

CDR3 protein: CASKGQGSDEQFF
CDR3 DNA: TGTGCCAGCAAGGGACAGGGATCAGATGAGCAGTTCTTC
V gene: TRBV6-4
D gene: TRBD1
J gene: TRBJ2-1
CDR3 length: 13
clone size: few

CDR3 protein: CASSQTGQYGYTF
CDR3 DNA: TGCGCCAGCAGCCAAACGGGACAGTATGGCTACACCTTC
V gene: TRBV4-1
D gene: TRBD1
J gene: TRBJ1-2
CDR3 length: 13
clone size: -

CDR3 protein: CASSLVGLAGPTDTQYF
CDR3 DNA: TGTGCCAGCAGCTTAGTGGGACTAGCGGGACCCACAGATACGCAGTATTTT
V gene: TRBV7-8
D gene: TRBD2
J gene: TRBJ2-3
CDR3 length: 17
clone size: -

CDR3 protein: CASSLGGRGGETQYF
CDR3 DNA: TGCGCCAGCAGCTTGGGTGGTAGGGGCGGGGAGACCCAGTACTTC
V gene: TRBV5-1
D gene: -
J gene: TRBJ2-5
CDR3 length: 15
clone size: -

CDR3 protein: CASSLKRQGVSDDSYEQYF
CDR3 DNA: TGCGCCAGCAGCTTGAAGAGACAGGGGGTATCAGATGACTCCTACGAGCAGTACTTC
V gene: TRBV5-1
D gene: TRBD1
J gene: TRBJ2-7
CDR3 length: 19
clone size: -